This T cell receptor (beta chain) comes out of a study of OX40 agonist ivuxolimab in advanced cancers. Turning to the study itself: The dose-escalation cohort had hepatocellular carcinoma, melanoma, renal cell or head and neck cancer. Of mixed ages from about 23 to 79 and averaging 60 years, the group was almost 85% male.

Clones were read by immunoSEQ multiplex PCR, and TCRdb kept only the in-frame ones, dropping some. There are 55,000 to 70,000 clones in the sample; over 70% occur only once, and around 2% lies in the top ten. Study outcomes and limitations: In general, CD8+ T cells held more expanded clones than CD4+ did, on average. Both CD4+ and CD8+ T cell populations in blood had undergone clonal expansion by week 6 at 0.1 to 3.0 mg/kg.

Germline-derived CDR1 and CDR2 are SGHTA and FQGTGA. This CDR3 region has 13 residues. Deletions cut 7 bases from V and 5 bases from J, with 14 bases between. This clone came up a few times. Its antigen is still unknown. Specimen: CD4+ or CD8+ T cells sorted from blood, collected in a trial of the OX40 agonist ivuxolimab. The rearrangement uses TRBV7-3 and TRBJ1-1; the D gene is possibly TRBD1 (5 bases). The sequence derives from an adult with an advanced solid tumor such as melanoma, head and neck, liver or kidney cancer. This chain's CDR3 is CASTQGVGTEAFF. The CDR3 DNA is TGTGCCAGCACCCAGGGAGTGGGGACTGAAGCTTTCTTT.